Listed below are T cell receptor beta chains from one sample, sequenced in a study of type 1 regulatory T cells. TCRdb analysed the reads with MiXCR anew, one entry per CDR3 protein. The sample holds approximately 100,000 distinct CDR3 sequences; around a third are singletons and the top ten take around 2.3%. The source material was CD4+ T cells, either the whole sample or a sorted fraction (not recorded which). These TCRs come from a human donor in good health. Each CDR3 is given with its conserved first and last residue. The D gene is left open where the match is weak. Size tells how often a clone was seen (once, few, many) or the class of an expanded clone, and some rows leave it out.

TRBJ2-5,NA,TRBV20-1,NA,TGCAGTGCCCACCTACCGGCTGGGGCCGAGACCCAGTACTTC,CSAHLPAGAETQYF
TRBJ2-7,few,TRBV6-5,NA,TGTGCCAGCAGTTTTACGGCCACGTCTTCCTACGAGCAGTACTTC,CASSFTATSSYEQYF
TRBJ1-1,NA,TRBV12-3/TRBV12-4,NA,TGTGCCAGCAGTTTATACAGGGATGCGAACACTGAAGCTTTCTTT,CASSLYRDANTEAFF
TRBJ1-2,NA,TRBV20-1,NA,TGCAGTGCTAGAGCTGATCGGGCGTACTATGGCTACACCTTC,CSARADRAYYGYTF
TRBJ2-5,NA,TRBV6-6,NA,TGTGCCAGCAGTACCCCCGGAGTGGGAAAGACCCAGTACTTC,CASSTPGVGKTQYF
TRBJ2-3,few,TRBV28,NA,TGTGCCAGCAGGGGGGCGAGGGCCGAAGCAGATACGCAGTATTTT,CASRGARAEADTQYF
TRBJ2-1,few,TRBV5-1,TRBD1,TGCGCCAGCAGCTTGGGACAGGGGGGTAATGAGCAGTTCTTC,CASSLGQGGNEQFF
TRBJ2-1,few,TRBV4-2,NA,TGTGCCAGCAGCCAAGTGGGGCCACCTCCCGGCGTTGAGCAGTTCTTC,CASSQVGPPPGVEQFF
TRBJ1-2,NA,TRBV5-1,NA,TGCGCCAGCAGCTTTGGTACTAACTATGGCTACACCTTC,CASSFGTNYGYTF
TRBJ2-3,NA,TRBV5-1,TRBD2,TGCGCCAGCAGCCCCCAAACTAGCGGGAGAACGACAGATACGCAGTATTTT,CASSPQTSGRTTDTQYF
TRBJ2-2,many,TRBV20-1,NA,TGCAGTGCGCAAAGTGGACCGCCCCTTCCGAACACCGGGGAGCTGTTTTTT,CSAQSGPPLPNTGELFF
TRBJ2-5,NA,TRBV7-2,TRBD1,TGTGCCAGCACCCTGGGACAGGCCCGAGAGACCCAGTACTTC,CASTLGQARETQYF
TRBJ2-5,NA,TRBV5-1,NA,TGCGCCAGCAGCCTTGGAGGCGCGGAGACCCAGTACTTC,CASSLGGAETQYF
TRBJ2-2,few,TRBV6-5,TRBD1,TGTGCCAGCAGTCGACAGGGGGCCGGGGAGCTGTTTTTT,CASSRQGAGELFF
TRBJ2-1,few,TRBV7-7,TRBD2,TGTGCCAGCAGCTTAGTAGGCGGGAGGGCTAGTTGGTCCTACAATGAGCAGTTCTTC,CASSLVGGRASWSYNEQFF
TRBJ1-4,NA,TRBV11-2,NA,TGTGCCAGCAGTCGGCGGACATCAGGAGAAAAACTGTTTTTT,CASSRRTSGEKLFF
TRBJ2-7,few,TRBV7-9,TRBD1,TGTGCCAGCAGCTTTTGGGACAGGGGGAAGTACGAGCAGTACTTC,CASSFWDRGKYEQYF
TRBJ2-7,NA,TRBV5-1,NA,TGCGCCAGCAGGGAGAGGGGGGTCCCCTACGAGCAGTACTTC,CASRERGVPYEQYF
TRBJ2-7,NA,TRBV4-3,NA,TGCGCCAGCAGCCAAGGGTTCAACTTCCACTCCTACGAGCAGTACTTC,CASSQGFNFHSYEQYF
TRBJ2-1,NA,TRBV7-9,TRBD2,TGTGCCAGCAGCCCTACTAGCGGGAGAAGATACAATGAGCAGTTCTTC,CASSPTSGRRYNEQFF
TRBJ1-2,once,TRBV7-9,NA,TGTGCCAGCAGCTTGGCGGACTCCCGAAGCTACACCTTC,CASSLADSRSYTF
TRBJ2-3,few,TRBV11-2,NA,TGTGCCAGCAGACCATCACAGGGAACGCAGTATTTT,CASRPSQGTQYF
TRBJ2-5,NA,TRBV3-1,TRBD2,TGTGCCAGCAGCGAAGACCGACCGGGACTCGGGGGGGAGACCCAGTACTTC,CASSEDRPGLGGETQYF
TRBJ2-3,NA,TRBV5-1,TRBD1,TGCGCCAGCAGCCTCCAGTGGACAGGGGGTTCAGATACGCAGTATTTT,CASSLQWTGGSDTQYF
TRBJ2-3,NA,TRBV30,NA,TGTGCCTGGACCGGGATAACAGCGACAGATACGCAGTATTTT,CAWTGITATDTQYF
TRBJ1-4,NA,TRBV20-1,NA,TGCAGTGCTAGATATGGGGAAAAACTGTTTTTT,CSARYGEKLFF
TRBJ2-2,NA,TRBV19,TRBD2,TGTGCCAGTAGTAGTTTCGAGGTGGGGGGGTGGACCGGGGAGCTGTTTTTT,CASSSFEVGGWTGELFF
TRBJ1-5,few,TRBV6-1,NA,TGTGCCAGCAGTGGAGGGGGAGAGTTGCCCCAGCATTTT,CASSGGGELPQHF
TRBJ2-7,few,TRBV7-9,TRBD2,TGTGCCAGCAGGCCTAGCGGGAACTACGAGCAGTACTTC,CASRPSGNYEQYF
TRBJ2-5,NA,TRBV7-9,TRBD1,TGTGCCAGCAGCTTAGGGGACAGCCGCCAAGAGACCCAGTACTTC,CASSLGDSRQETQYF
TRBJ1-3,few,TRBV9,NA,TGTGCCAGCAGCGCTGGAGCTACGGGCCTCTCTGGAAACACCATATATTTT,CASSAGATGLSGNTIYF
TRBJ1-1,NA,TRBV5-6,NA,TGTGCCAGCAGCTTGTCGAGGGCCCCGAACACTGAAGCTTTCTTT,CASSLSRAPNTEAFF
TRBJ1-1,few,TRBV10-3,NA,TGTGCCATCCTATCAGGACCCCCCATCGATGAAGCTTTCTTT,CAILSGPPIDEAFF
TRBJ2-7,NA,TRBV28,NA,TGTGCCAGCAGTTTAACCGAGAGCTCCTACGAGCAGTACTTC,CASSLTESSYEQYF
TRBJ1-5,NA,TRBV12-3/TRBV12-4,NA,TGTGCCAGTAGCCTAACGTCGCCCCAGCATTTT,CASSLTSPQHF
TRBJ2-3,few,TRBV7-2,TRBD1,TGTGCCAGCAGCGTCGACAGGGCAGATACGCAGTATTTT,CASSVDRADTQYF
TRBJ2-1,few,TRBV20-1,NA,TGCAGTGCTAGAGATAACACAGAACGGGGTATGAGCTCCTACAATGAGCAGTTCTTC,CSARDNTERGMSSYNEQFF
TRBJ2-7,few,TRBV6-6,NA,TGTGCCAGCAGTTACGCCACCGTAGAGGGAACCGAGCAGTACTTC,CASSYATVEGTEQYF
TRBJ1-1,once,TRBV4-1,NA,TGCGCCAGCAGCCAAGAAGGCAGACGAATGAACACTGAAGCTTTCTTT,CASSQEGRRMNTEAFF
TRBJ1-2,NA,TRBV18,NA,TGTGCCAGCTCACCGCCCCAGGCTCCAGGGGCCGATGGCTACACCTTC,CASSPPQAPGADGYTF
TRBJ2-7,NA,TRBV12-3/TRBV12-4,NA,TGTGCCAGCAGTGAGGATACGGGGCCAAGGGGGGAGCAGTACTTC,CASSEDTGPRGEQYF
TRBJ1-1,few,TRBV11-2,NA,TGTGCCAGCAGCTTAGGGGAGAACACTGAAGCTTTCTTT,CASSLGENTEAFF